Listed below are T cell receptor beta chains from one sample, sequenced in a study of shared clonotypes between healthy human individuals. Profiling relied on immunoSEQ multiplex PCR, and the TCRdb table lists in-frame clones only, not all of them. The sample has roughly 2.1 million clones; approximately 94% are singletons. The sequenced sample was naive CD8+ T cells from PBMCs. Receptor source: a man aged 18 to 29 in good health. Some clones in this sample may be carry-over from other donors' samples. The CDR3 runs from the conserved cysteine through the conserved F or W. A D gene is named only where the DNA matches it firmly. Rows may omit the clone size; those that give it use once, few, many or a size class.

abundance: -; d_gene: -; j_gene: TRBJ2-5; v_gene: TRBV11-2; CDR3aa: CASSSPSQETQYF; CDR3nt: TGTGCCAGCAGCTCCCCCAGCCAAGAGACCCAGTACTTC
abundance: -; d_gene: -; j_gene: TRBJ2-5; v_gene: TRBV28; CDR3aa: CASRLLAGETQYF; CDR3nt: TGTGCCAGCAGGTTGCTCGCGGGGGAGACCCAGTACTTC
abundance: -; d_gene: -; j_gene: TRBJ2-7; v_gene: TRBV28; CDR3aa: CASRSTPQARYEQYF; CDR3nt: TGTGCCAGCAGGTCGACACCCCAGGCCCGATACGAGCAGTACTTC
abundance: -; d_gene: -; j_gene: TRBJ1-2; v_gene: TRBV7-9; CDR3aa: CASRVDPGHLYGYTF; CDR3nt: TGTGCCAGCAGGGTCGATCCAGGACACCTCTATGGCTACACCTTC
abundance: once; d_gene: -; j_gene: TRBJ2-1; v_gene: TRBV9; CDR3aa: CASSVVDSNAYNEQFF; CDR3nt: TGTGCCAGCAGCGTCGTGGACTCAAACGCCTACAATGAGCAGTTCTTC
abundance: few; d_gene: -; j_gene: TRBJ1-2; v_gene: TRBV29-1; CDR3aa: CSVDGEGYGYTF; CDR3nt: TGCAGCGTTGACGGGGAGGGGTATGGCTACACCTTC
abundance: -; d_gene: TRBD1; j_gene: TRBJ2-7; v_gene: TRBV5-6; CDR3aa: CASRYGTGNYEQYF; CDR3nt: TGTGCCAGCAGGTACGGGACAGGGAACTACGAGCAGTACTTC
abundance: -; d_gene: TRBD1; j_gene: TRBJ1-1; v_gene: TRBV14; CDR3aa: CASSHWDSAEAFF; CDR3nt: TGTGCCAGCAGCCATTGGGACAGCGCTGAAGCTTTCTTT
abundance: -; d_gene: -; j_gene: TRBJ2-6; v_gene: TRBV5-4; CDR3aa: CASSARPGLRSGANVLTF; CDR3nt: TGTGCCAGCAGCGCCCGGCCGGGACTGCGCTCTGGGGCCAACGTCCTGACTTTC
abundance: -; d_gene: -; j_gene: TRBJ2-5; v_gene: TRBV28; CDR3aa: CASSSLPVERETQYF; CDR3nt: TGTGCCAGCAGTTCGCTCCCAGTGGAGAGGGAGACCCAGTACTTC
abundance: -; d_gene: -; j_gene: TRBJ1-2; v_gene: TRBV5-1; CDR3aa: CASSLFTDSYGYTF; CDR3nt: TGCGCCAGCAGCTTGTTCACAGACTCCTATGGCTACACCTTC
abundance: -; d_gene: -; j_gene: TRBJ1-5; v_gene: TRBV19; CDR3aa: CASSILGWGSPQHF; CDR3nt: TGTGCCAGTAGTATTTTAGGTTGGGGGTCACCCCAGCATTTT
abundance: -; d_gene: TRBD1; j_gene: TRBJ2-6; v_gene: TRBV29-1; CDR3aa: CSVMPGQGTPLEVLTF; CDR3nt: TGCAGCGTTATGCCGGGACAGGGGACCCCTCTGGAAGTCCTGACTTTC
abundance: -; d_gene: -; j_gene: TRBJ1-1; v_gene: TRBV7-9; CDR3aa: CASGSRDKANTEAFF; CDR3nt: TGTGCCAGCGGGTCTAGGGACAAGGCGAACACTGAAGCTTTCTTT
abundance: once; d_gene: -; j_gene: TRBJ1-3; v_gene: TRBV2; CDR3aa: CASSESGFSGNTIYF; CDR3nt: TGTGCCAGCAGTGAATCCGGCTTCTCTGGAAACACCATATATTTT
abundance: -; d_gene: -; j_gene: TRBJ2-7; v_gene: TRBV5-4; CDR3aa: CASSWATAPYEQYF; CDR3nt: TGTGCCAGCAGCTGGGCGACAGCACCCTACGAGCAGTACTTC
abundance: -; d_gene: TRBD1; j_gene: TRBJ1-2; v_gene: TRBV28; CDR3aa: CASSSTGDGDGYTF; CDR3nt: TGTGCCAGCAGTTCTACAGGGGATGGGGATGGCTACACCTTC
abundance: -; d_gene: TRBD1; j_gene: TRBJ1-5; v_gene: TRBV4-1; CDR3aa: CASSRGQSPGQPQHF; CDR3nt: TGCGCCAGCAGCCGGGGACAGTCCCCAGGGCAGCCCCAGCATTTT
abundance: -; d_gene: -; j_gene: TRBJ2-3; v_gene: TRBV7-3; CDR3aa: CASSFSGRTDTQYF; CDR3nt: TGTGCCAGCAGCTTTAGCGGACGCACAGATACGCAGTATTTT
abundance: -; d_gene: -; j_gene: TRBJ2-5; v_gene: TRBV7-9; CDR3aa: CASSLGLVGQETQYF; CDR3nt: TGTGCCAGCAGCTTAGGACTAGTTGGCCAAGAGACCCAGTACTTC
abundance: -; d_gene: -; j_gene: TRBJ2-7; v_gene: TRBV4-2; CDR3aa: CASSQSPYEQYF; CDR3nt: TGTGCCAGCAGCCAATCTCCCTACGAGCAGTACTTC
abundance: -; d_gene: TRBD2; j_gene: TRBJ2-7; v_gene: TRBV28; CDR3aa: CASSFAGVYEQYF; CDR3nt: TGTGCCAGCAGTTTCGCGGGGGTCTACGAGCAGTACTTC
abundance: few; d_gene: -; j_gene: TRBJ1-1; v_gene: TRBV20-1; CDR3aa: CSARDTEAFF; CDR3nt: TGCAGTGCTAGAGACACTGAAGCTTTCTTT
abundance: -; d_gene: -; j_gene: TRBJ1-1; v_gene: TRBV5-1; CDR3aa: CASSPDFSGENTEAFF; CDR3nt: TGCGCCAGCAGCCCTGACTTCTCGGGGGAGAACACTGAAGCTTTCTTT
abundance: -; d_gene: TRBD1; j_gene: TRBJ1-5; v_gene: TRBV27; CDR3aa: CASSLLGTQGQSNQPQHF; CDR3nt: TGTGCCAGCAGTTTACTCGGGACCCAGGGACAGAGCAATCAGCCCCAGCATTTT
abundance: once; d_gene: TRBD2; j_gene: TRBJ2-1; v_gene: TRBV9; CDR3aa: CASSATSGSSYNEQFF; CDR3nt: TGTGCCAGCAGCGCAACTAGCGGGAGCTCCTACAATGAGCAGTTCTTC
abundance: -; d_gene: TRBD1; j_gene: TRBJ2-7; v_gene: TRBV27; CDR3aa: CASSLIGTGTYEQYF; CDR3nt: TGTGCCAGCAGTTTGATAGGGACAGGAACTTACGAGCAGTACTTC
abundance: once; d_gene: TRBD2; j_gene: TRBJ2-7; v_gene: TRBV28; CDR3aa: CASWKLAGGPQHEQYF; CDR3nt: TGTGCCAGTTGGAAACTAGCGGGAGGCCCCCAGCACGAGCAGTACTTC
abundance: once; d_gene: -; j_gene: TRBJ2-1; v_gene: TRBV2; CDR3aa: CASPGYTRTPRTFNEQFF; CDR3nt: TGTGCCAGCCCGGGGTACACCAGGACCCCTCGAACCTTCAATGAGCAGTTCTTC
abundance: -; d_gene: -; j_gene: TRBJ1-3; v_gene: TRBV19; CDR3aa: CASSPDFSGNTIYF; CDR3nt: TGTGCCAGTAGTCCGGACTTCTCTGGAAACACCATATATTTT
abundance: -; d_gene: -; j_gene: TRBJ1-1; v_gene: TRBV19; CDR3aa: CASRRANEAFF; CDR3nt: TGTGCCAGTAGGAGGGCCAATGAAGCTTTCTTT
abundance: -; d_gene: -; j_gene: TRBJ2-4; v_gene: TRBV5-6; CDR3aa: CASSSPLGEFEHIQYF; CDR3nt: TGTGCCAGCAGCTCGCCTCTAGGGGAGTTTGAGCACATTCAGTACTTC
abundance: -; d_gene: TRBD1; j_gene: TRBJ2-7; v_gene: TRBV28; CDR3aa: CASGRDSPLREQYF; CDR3nt: TGTGCCAGCGGCAGGGACAGCCCTTTACGCGAGCAGTACTTC
abundance: once; d_gene: TRBD2; j_gene: TRBJ2-7; v_gene: TRBV9; CDR3aa: CASSVGLAGVHEQYF; CDR3nt: TGTGCCAGCAGCGTAGGACTAGCGGGAGTCCACGAGCAGTACTTC
abundance: -; d_gene: TRBD1; j_gene: TRBJ1-6; v_gene: TRBV5-1; CDR3aa: CASRSGGSPLHF; CDR3nt: TGCGCCAGCAGATCAGGGGGGTCACCCCTCCACTTT
abundance: -; d_gene: -; j_gene: TRBJ2-7; v_gene: TRBV27; CDR3aa: CASAPGPGRGPSEQYF; CDR3nt: TGTGCCAGCGCCCCCGGACCGGGCAGGGGCCCCTCGGAGCAGTACTTC
abundance: -; d_gene: -; j_gene: TRBJ2-5; v_gene: TRBV13; CDR3aa: CASASGSQETQYF; CDR3nt: TGTGCCAGCGCCTCCGGCAGCCAAGAGACCCAGTACTTC
abundance: -; d_gene: -; j_gene: TRBJ2-3; v_gene: TRBV4-1; CDR3aa: CASSAVMAGWMRGDTQYF; CDR3nt: TGCGCCAGCAGCGCGGTGATGGCGGGATGGATGAGGGGAGATACGCAGTATTTT
abundance: -; d_gene: TRBD2; j_gene: TRBJ2-5; v_gene: TRBV7-7; CDR3aa: CASSSASGRASPETQYF; CDR3nt: TGTGCCAGCAGCTCTGCTAGCGGGAGGGCCTCTCCGGAGACCCAGTACTTC
abundance: -; d_gene: -; j_gene: TRBJ1-1; v_gene: TRBV19; CDR3aa: CASSIYLGNGVNTEAFF; CDR3nt: TGTGCCAGTAGTATATATCTGGGCAACGGCGTGAACACTGAAGCTTTCTTT
abundance: -; d_gene: TRBD1; j_gene: TRBJ2-5; v_gene: TRBV15; CDR3aa: CATSRNRDRAWETQYF; CDR3nt: TGTGCCACCAGCAGGAACCGGGACAGGGCATGGGAGACCCAGTACTTC
abundance: once; d_gene: TRBD2; j_gene: TRBJ2-2; v_gene: TRBV28; CDR3aa: CARGGRVPFF; CDR3nt: TGTGCCCGGGGTGGGAGGGTTCCGTTTTTT
abundance: -; d_gene: TRBD2; j_gene: TRBJ2-1; v_gene: TRBV27; CDR3aa: CASSLIGRGEQFF; CDR3nt: TGTGCCAGCAGTTTAATCGGGAGGGGTGAGCAGTTCTTC
abundance: once; d_gene: -; j_gene: TRBJ2-2; v_gene: TRBV2; CDR3aa: CASTVRGSSTGELFF; CDR3nt: TGTGCCAGCACTGTGAGGGGGAGCAGCACCGGGGAGCTGTTTTTT
abundance: -; d_gene: -; j_gene: TRBJ2-3; v_gene: TRBV11-2; CDR3aa: CASSAVGATDTQYF; CDR3nt: TGTGCCAGCAGCGCTGTAGGTGCCACAGATACGCAGTATTTT
abundance: -; d_gene: TRBD1; j_gene: TRBJ2-1; v_gene: TRBV4-1; CDR3aa: CASSQVDRDNEQFF; CDR3nt: TGCGCCAGCAGCCAAGTCGACAGGGACAATGAGCAGTTCTTC
abundance: once; d_gene: -; j_gene: TRBJ2-7; v_gene: TRBV28; CDR3aa: CASRKDGTYEQYF; CDR3nt: TGTGCCAGCAGGAAGGACGGGACCTACGAGCAGTACTTC
abundance: -; d_gene: -; j_gene: TRBJ2-2; v_gene: TRBV7-3; CDR3aa: CASSSTGELFF; CDR3nt: TGTGCCAGCAGCTCCACCGGGGAGCTGTTTTTT
abundance: -; d_gene: TRBD1; j_gene: TRBJ2-5; v_gene: TRBV5-6; CDR3aa: CASNKQGAGYRRETQYF; CDR3nt: TGTGCCAGCAACAAACAGGGGGCGGGTTACAGGAGAGAGACCCAGTACTTC
abundance: -; d_gene: TRBD1; j_gene: TRBJ1-3; v_gene: TRBV5-6; CDR3aa: CASSWDRSSGNTIYF; CDR3nt: TGTGCCAGCAGTTGGGACAGGAGCTCTGGAAACACCATATATTTT
abundance: -; d_gene: -; j_gene: TRBJ1-1; v_gene: TRBV10-3; CDR3aa: CAISDAMNTEAFF; CDR3nt: TGTGCCATCAGTGATGCGATGAACACTGAAGCTTTCTTT
abundance: -; d_gene: -; j_gene: TRBJ2-1; v_gene: TRBV4-1; CDR3aa: CASSQDLQGEYNEQFF; CDR3nt: TGCGCCAGCAGCCAAGATTTACAGGGCGAATACAATGAGCAGTTCTTC
abundance: -; d_gene: -; j_gene: TRBJ2-1; v_gene: TRBV28; CDR3aa: CASSGGNEQFF; CDR3nt: TGTGCCAGCAGTGGGGGGAATGAGCAGTTCTTC
abundance: -; d_gene: -; j_gene: TRBJ2-5; v_gene: TRBV6-5; CDR3aa: CASSYLQETQYF; CDR3nt: TGTGCCAGCAGTTACCTTCAAGAGACCCAGTACTTC
abundance: few; d_gene: TRBD1; j_gene: TRBJ1-1; v_gene: TRBV5-1; CDR3aa: CASSLTPGQPEAFF; CDR3nt: TGCGCCAGCAGCTTGACTCCGGGACAGCCTGAAGCTTTCTTT